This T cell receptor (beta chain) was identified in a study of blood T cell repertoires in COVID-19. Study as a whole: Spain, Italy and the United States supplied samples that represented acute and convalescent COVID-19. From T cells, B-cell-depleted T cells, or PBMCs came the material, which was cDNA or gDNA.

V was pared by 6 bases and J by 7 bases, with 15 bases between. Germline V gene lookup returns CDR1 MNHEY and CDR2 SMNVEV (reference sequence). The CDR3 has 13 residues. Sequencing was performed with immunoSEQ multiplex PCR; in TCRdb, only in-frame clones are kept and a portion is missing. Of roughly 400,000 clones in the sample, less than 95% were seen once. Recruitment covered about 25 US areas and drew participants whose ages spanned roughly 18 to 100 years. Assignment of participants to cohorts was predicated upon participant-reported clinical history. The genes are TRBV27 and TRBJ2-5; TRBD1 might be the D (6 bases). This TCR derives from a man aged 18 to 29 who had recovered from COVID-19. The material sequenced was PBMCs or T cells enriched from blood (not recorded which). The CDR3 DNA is TGTGCCAGCAGCGACGAGGTGGGGGCGACCCAGTACTTC. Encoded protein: CASSDEVGATQYF.